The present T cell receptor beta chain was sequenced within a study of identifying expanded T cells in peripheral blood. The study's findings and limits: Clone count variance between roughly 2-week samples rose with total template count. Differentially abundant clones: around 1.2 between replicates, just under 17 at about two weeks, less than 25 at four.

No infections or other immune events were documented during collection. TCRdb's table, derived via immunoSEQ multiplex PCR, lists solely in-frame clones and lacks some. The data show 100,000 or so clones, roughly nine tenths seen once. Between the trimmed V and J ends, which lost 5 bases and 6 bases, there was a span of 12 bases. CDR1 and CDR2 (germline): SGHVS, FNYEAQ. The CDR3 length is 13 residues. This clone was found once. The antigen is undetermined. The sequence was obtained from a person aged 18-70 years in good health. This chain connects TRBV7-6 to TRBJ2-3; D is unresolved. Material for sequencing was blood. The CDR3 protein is CASSPTVTDTQYF. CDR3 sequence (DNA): TGTGCCAGCAGCCCTACAGTTACGGATACGCAGTATTTT.